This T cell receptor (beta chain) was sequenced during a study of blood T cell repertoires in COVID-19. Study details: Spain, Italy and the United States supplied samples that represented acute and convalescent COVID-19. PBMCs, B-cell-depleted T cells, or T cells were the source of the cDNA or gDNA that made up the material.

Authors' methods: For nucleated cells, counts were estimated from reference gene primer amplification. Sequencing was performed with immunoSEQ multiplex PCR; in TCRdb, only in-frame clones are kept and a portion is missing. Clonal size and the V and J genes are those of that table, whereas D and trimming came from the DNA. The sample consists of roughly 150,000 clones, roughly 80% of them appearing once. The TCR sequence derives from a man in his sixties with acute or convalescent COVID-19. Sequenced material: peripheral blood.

CDR3 bases: TGTGCCACCGGGACAGGGATGTTCGGGGAGCTGTTTTTT. Protein: CATGTGMFGELFF. This sequence joins TRBV6-5 and TRBJ2-2; TRBD1 matches 9 bases. The junction had 7 bases not matched to a gene; V was cut back by 10 bases and J by 7 bases. The CDR3 length is 13 residues. Germline assignment: CDR1 MNHEY and CDR2 SVGAGI.